The 3 T cell receptor beta chains reported below all come from one sample, sequenced in a study of T cell responses to AZD1222 COVID-19 vaccine. Some clones are missing from TCRdb's copy, which holds only in-frame ones; the method was immunoSEQ multiplex PCR. The table lists about 48,000 clones, approximately 83% of them singletons. The source was peripheral blood, collected 28 days after the second AZD1222 dose. The source of these receptors is an adult who received the AZD1222 COVID-19 vaccine.

The genes are TRBV6-6 and TRBJ2-5; D is ambiguous. V was pared by 2 bases and J by 1 base, with 2 bases between. Germline V CDR1 and CDR2: MNHNY, SVGAGI (reference sequence). CDR3 size: 12 residues. The CDR3, as DNA: TGTGCCAGCAGTTACGGCCAAGAGACCCAGTACTTC. This translates into CASSYGQETQYF.

The chain links TRBV19 to TRBJ1-1, with unresolved D. Germline-derived CDR1 and CDR2 are LNHDA and SQIVND (reference sequence). The ends were cut back, 3 bases at V and 1 base at J, with 12 bases in the middle. There are 15 residues in the CDR3. CDR3 nucleotide sequence: TGTGCCAGTAGTATCGCGTACGGAGGGAACACTGAAGCTTTCTTT. Its translation: CASSIAYGGNTEAFF.

The chain employs TRBV28 and TRBJ2-1; TRBD1 agrees at 9 bases. The J segment lost 6 bases and the V segment lost 5 bases, leaving 8 bases of the junction unmatched. This CDR3 contains 15 residues. The germline CDR1 and CDR2 sequences are MDHEN and SYDVKM. CDR3 in amino acids: CASSAGTGIPNEQFF. The CDR3 DNA is TGTGCCAGCAGTGCCGGGACAGGGATTCCCAATGAGCAGTTCTTC.